A single count supports the clone carrying this T cell receptor (beta chain). What it recognizes is unknown. This sample is drawn from a study of persistence of HIV-infected CD4 T cells. Study summary: Antigen stimulation activated a lower proportion of cells, more of them memory, than anti-CD3/anti-CD28 stimulation.

Looked up from germline, CDR1 is MNHNY and CDR2 is SVGAGI (reference sequence). This CDR3 region has 14 residues. The J segment lost 3 bases and the V segment lost 1 base, leaving 3 bases of the junction unmatched. This nonspecific control used anti-CD3/anti-CD28 bead stimulation of CD4+ T cells. Sorting of responding CD4+ T cells relied on upregulated CD40 ligand together with CD69. This was the immunoSEQ version 4 assay in survey mode. Template was genomic DNA at about 9.3 ng/uL, with up to roughly 1 ug used per sample. Sequenced by immunoSEQ multiplex PCR; TCRdb stores in-frame clones only, minus some. The table has tens of thousands of clones, approximately 89% seen once.

This sequence joins TRBV6-6 and TRBJ2-7; TRBD1 matches at 7 bases. Sequencing was performed on CD4+ T cells sorted from PBMCs after approximately 19-hour stimulation, taken from a patient who received antiretroviral therapy. This TCR was sampled from an adult man with HIV who was CMV-seropositive. In nucleotides, the CDR3 is TGTGCCAGCAGTTACTTTCCAGGGGGCTACGAGCAGTACTTC. Its protein product is CASSYFPGGYEQYF.